This entry lists 16 T cell receptor beta chains sequenced from one sample in a study of metastatic and nonmetastatic thyroid tumors. Among the patients, none had received any treatment before thyroid surgery. From the PCR reads, TCRdb re-called clones with MiXCR. The sample consists of about 40,000 clones, 13% of them appearing once. Sequencing was carried out using blood. The receptors originated from a female donor with papillary thyroid cancer or a benign thyroid nodule (not recorded which). Some clones in this sample may be carry-over from other donors' samples.

This clone was detected ten times or more. This chain uses TRBV2 with TRBJ2-3; TRBD2 agrees at 9 bases. The CDR3 sequence is 17 residues long. With V trimmed by 1 base and J by 2 bases, 7 bases remained unmatched. The germline V gene has CDR1 SNHLY and CDR2 FYNNEI. The CDR3 sequence is CASSEGLAVGFTDTQYF. In DNA, the CDR3 is TGTGCCAGCAGTGAAGGACTAGCGGTGGGGTTCACAGATACGCAGTATTTT.

This clone occurred many times. The chain is built from TRBV20-1 and TRBJ2-5; 11 bases line up with TRBD2. The CDR3 totals 16 residues. Germline trimming cut 0 bases from V and 5 bases from J; bases unmatched to any gene: 8. The germline CDR1 and CDR2 sequences are DFQATT and SNEGSKA (reference sequence). In DNA, the CDR3 is TGCAGTGCTAGAGAGCGAACTAGCGGGAGATTGGAGACCCAGTACTTC. Encoded protein: CSARERTSGRLETQYF.

The sample holds many counts of this clone. The chain couples TRBV20-1 to TRBJ1-1, with no clear D. The V end was cut by 3 bases, the J end by 6 bases, with 17 bases between. Germline V gene sequence: CDR1 DFQATT, CDR2 SNEGSKA (reference sequence). The CDR3 loop spans 14 amino acids. CDR3 DNA: TGCAGTGCTAGCGATTTCGGGCGTGGCGCTGAAGCTTTCTTT. Encoded protein: CSASDFGRGAEAFF.

This clone was picked up many times. One end of the junction fails to match germline, which may point to a read error. The chain recombines TRBV28 with TRBJ1-2, with 7 bases identical to TRBD1. This CDR3 spans 16 amino acids. Germline V lookup: CDR1 MDHEN, CDR2 SYDVKM. CDR3 region: CASRTREIGGSYGHTF. The CDR3 coding sequence is TGTGCCAGCAGGACTAGAGAGATAGGGGGCAGCTATGGCCACACCTTC.

This clone has a count of ten or more. The V gene is TRBV6-5, the J gene TRBJ2-7, with TRBD2 identical over 10 bases. This CDR3 has 15 residues. J gave up 2 bases and V 2 bases, and 3 bases lay outside the gene matches. Germline CDR1 and CDR2: MNHEY and SVGAGI. For the CDR3, the DNA is TGTGCCAGCAGTTACACCCTAGCGGGAGCCTACGAGCAGTACTTC. As protein: CASSYTLAGAYEQYF.

Here the CDR3 reads CASSFYSGSRDEQFF. The CDR3 nucleotides are TGTGCCAGCAGTTTTTATAGCGGGTCCAGAGATGAGCAGTTCTTC. The chain joins TRBV28 to TRBJ2-1, with 7 bases matching TRBD2. CDR1 MDHEN and CDR2 SYDVKM come from the germline V gene. CDR3 length: 15 amino acids. V lost 3 bases and J lost 8; bases outside the gene matches: 10.

On this clone itself: This may arise from a read error, as a much more abundant clone is one base away. Likely a read error: the CDR3 ends without its conserved phenylalanine or tryptophan. The gene calls are TRBV7-9 and TRBJ1-2, with D possibly being TRBD1 (5 bases). Germline CDR1 reads SEHNR; CDR2 reads FQNEAQ (reference sequence). This CDR3 has 13 amino acids. V lost 1 base, J lost 4 bases, and 7 bases lay in between. The CDR3 spells CASSLGGFYGYTS. The CDR3 DNA sequence: TGTGCCAGCAGCTTAGGGGGGTTCTATGGCTACACCTCC.

This clone was recorded at least ten times. The rearrangement joins TRBV20-1 to TRBJ2-5; TRBD2 agrees at 8 bases. Unmatched junction bases numbered 10, after V lost 0 bases and J lost 4 bases. This CDR3 spans 16 amino acids. CDR1 is DFQATT and CDR2 is SNEGSKA in the germline V gene (reference sequence). The CDR3: CSARDSGTSGPETQYF. The CDR3 DNA reads TGCAGTGCTAGAGATTCTGGCACTAGCGGCCCAGAGACCCAGTACTTC.

This clone was detected many times. This chain uses TRBV2 with TRBJ2-6; D possibly corresponds to TRBD2 (5 bases). The germline V and J ends were trimmed by 5 bases and 0 bases, with 11 bases remaining between them. Germline V gives CDR1 SNHLY, CDR2 FYNNEI. The length of the CDR3 is 16 residues. In DNA, the CDR3 is TGTGCCAGCAGTCCCGATCGGGGCTCTGGGGCCAACGTCCTGACTTTC. Protein: CASSPDRGSGANVLTF.

This clone was recorded many times. The chain links TRBV7-9 to TRBJ1-5; TRBD1 agrees at 7 bases. Germline V lookup: CDR1 SEHNR, CDR2 FQNEAQ (reference sequence). The ends lost 5 bases at V and 4 bases at J; junction bases unmatched: 8. This CDR3 contains 15 residues. CDR3 bases: TGTGCCAGCAGCGGCGGGACAGCCCAAAATCAGCCCCAGCATTTT. It specifies CASSGGTAQNQPQHF.

To note about this clone: A read error may explain this, as a much larger clone is one base away. The chain joins TRBV3-1 to TRBJ1-1; 7 positions agree with TRBD1. The V gene's germline CDR1 is LGHDT and CDR2 YNNKEL (reference sequence). The trim removed 5 bases at V and 0 bases at J, leaving 6 bases unmatched. There are 15 residues in the CDR3. CDR3 bases: TGTGCCAGCAGCTCCCTGGGACAGCTGAACACTGAAGCTTTCTTT. Amino acids: CASSSLGQLNTEAFF. Full variable domain (missing parts from reference TRBV3-1 and TRBJ1-1): DTAVSQTPKYLVTQMGNDKSIKCEQNLGHDTMYWYKQDSKKFLKIMFSYNNKELIINETVPNRFSPKSPDKAHLNLHINSLELGDSAVYFCASSSLGQLNTEAFFGQGTRLTVV.

The sample holds many counts of this clone. V is TRBV7-8 and J is TRBJ1-5, with D perhaps matching TRBD1 (5 bases). The V gene lost 5 bases and the J gene lost 6 bases, with 17 bases spanning the gap. Per the germline V gene, CDR1 is SGHVS and CDR2 is FQNEAQ. This CDR3 is 15 amino acids long. The chain's CDR3 is CASSLSGLQSQPQHF. In nucleotides, the CDR3 is TGTGCCAGCAGCCTCTCAGGGCTTCAAAGTCAGCCCCAGCATTTT.

This clone was found many times. Its ends do not fully match the called genes, so a read error is possible. This chain joins TRBV27 and TRBJ2-7, with D unresolved. This CDR3 is 13 amino acids long. The germline V gene encodes CDR1 MNHEY and CDR2 SMNVEV (reference sequence). The CDR3 nucleotides read TGTGCCAGCAATTTACTGCTCGGACGACCGCAGTACTTC. Translated: CASNLLLGRPQYF.

A word on this clone: This is likely a read error, given that the CDR3 carries no conserved phenylalanine or tryptophan at its end. The V call is TRBV28, the J call TRBJ1-2, with D uncertain. The CDR3 runs 14 residues. The V gene's germline CDR1 is MDHEN and CDR2 SYDVKM. The ends were cut back, 8 bases at V and 2 bases at J, with 15 bases in the middle. CDR3 region: CASFGVGWNYGYTL. CDR3 coding DNA: TGTGCCAGCTTTGGGGTAGGCTGGAACTATGGCTACACCCTC.

This chain joins TRBV19 and TRBJ2-1; D is unresolved. Germline V CDR1 and CDR2: LNHDA, SQIVND (reference sequence). V was trimmed by 1 base and J by 1 base, leaving 5 bases between them. The CDR3 loop spans 14 amino acids. In DNA form, the CDR3 reads TGTGCCAGTAGTATAGTAGGGTCCTACAATGAGCAGTTCTTC. Its protein product is CASSIVGSYNEQFF. The variable domain in full, with the rest retrieved from reference TRBV19 and TRBJ2-1, is DGGITQSPKYLFRKEGQNVTLSCEQNLNHDAMYWYRQDPGQGLRLIYYSQIVNDFQKGDIAEGYSVSREKKESFPLTVTSAQKNPTAFYLCASSIVGSYNEQFFGPGTRLTVL.

This clone appeared many times. The chain combines TRBV28 with TRBJ1-4; 8 nucleotides match TRBD1. J was trimmed by 5 bases and V by 3 bases; bases with no gene match: 11. The CDR3 loop spans 17 amino acids. Looked up from germline, CDR1 is MDHEN and CDR2 is SYDVKM. The CDR3: CASSLSLSRGRNEKLFF. CDR3 DNA: TGTGCCAGCAGTTTGTCCCTTAGCAGGGGGCGGAATGAAAAACTGTTTTTT.